Below are 15 T cell receptor beta chains sequenced from a single sample in a study of T cell responses to AZD1222 COVID-19 vaccine. The data were produced by immunoSEQ multiplex PCR, yet TCRdb's version contains in-frame clones alone and is incomplete. The table includes approximately 92,000 clones, roughly 87% detected once. The sample in question was peripheral blood, obtained on day 0 of AZD1222 vaccination. All receptors derive from an adult in good health.

The chain uses TRBV7-7 and TRBJ1-3, with 9 bases lining up with TRBD1. This CDR3 has 15 residues. Germline V gene sequence: CDR1 SSHAT, CDR2 FNYEAQ (reference sequence). The CDR3 DNA sequence: TGTGCTGTACAACCGGGGACAGGGTCTGGAAACACCATATATTTT. Protein sequence: CAVQPGTGSGNTIYF.

The chain uses TRBV12-3 or TRBV12-4 and TRBJ2-5; D call uncertain. V dropped 6 bases and J dropped 1 base, with 9 bases sitting between them. This CDR3 comprises 13 residues. The CDR3 loop reads CASRSPVQETQYF. In nucleotides, the CDR3 is TGTGCCAGCAGGTCTCCCGTCCAAGAGACCCAGTACTTC.

The chain has TRBV19 and TRBJ1-6; D is ambiguous. Trimming cost V 8 bases and J 0 bases, with 5 bases left between them. This CDR3 contains 13 residues. In germline, CDR1 is LNHDA, CDR2 SQIVND (reference sequence). CDR3 coding DNA: TGTGCCAGTCGACACTCCTATAATTCACCCCTCCACTTT. Translation: CASRHSYNSPLHF.

This chain connects TRBV7-6 to TRBJ1-1; 8 bases agree with TRBD1. CDR1 is SGHVS and CDR2 is FNYEAQ in the germline V gene. Losses at the gene ends were 1 base for V and 1 base for J; bases not matched to a gene: 2. This CDR3 contains 15 residues. This chain's CDR3 is CASSLGTGWNTEAFF. The CDR3 DNA sequence: TGTGCCAGCAGCTTAGGGACAGGGTGGAACACTGAAGCTTTCTTT.

The table lists this clone with a few counts. The germline gene is not matched at one end of the junction; a read error may be the cause. CDR3 protein: CASSSGTIDYNEQFF. In DNA, the CDR3 is TGTGCCAGCAGCTCCGGGACTATAGACTACAATGAGCAGTTCTTC. V and J are TRBV5-1 and TRBJ2-1, with 7 nucleotides matching TRBD2. The germline V gene encodes CDR1 SGHRS and CDR2 YFSETQ. This CDR3 spans 15 amino acids.

V and J are TRBV18 and TRBJ2-7; 9 bases line up with TRBD1. CDR1 is KGHSH, CDR2 LQKENI, per germline. J lost 2 bases, V lost 0 bases, and 8 bases had no gene match. The CDR3 contains 17 residues. The DNA for the CDR3 is TGTGCCAGCTCACCACCAGGGGGACAGGGCTCGCCCTACGAGCAGTACGTC. As protein: CASSPPGGQGSPYEQYV.

The rearrangement links TRBV4-2 to TRBJ2-5; 7 positions match TRBD2. V lost 0 bases, J lost 1 base, and 5 bases stayed unmatched. This CDR3 spans 16 amino acids. Germline loops: CDR1 LGHNA, CDR2 YNFKEQ. The CDR3 region is CASSQEGAGPQETQYF. As DNA, the CDR3 is TGTGCCAGCAGCCAAGAAGGAGCGGGGCCCCAAGAGACCCAGTACTTC.

The chain couples TRBV12-2 to TRBJ1-4; TRBD1 reflects the table's D call only, with no check against the DNA. TRBV12-2 is a listed pseudogene. This CDR3 is built from 18 residues. CDR3 sequence: CASRSQDRLRGTNEKLFF. Here the CDR3 DNA reads TGTGCAAGTCGCTCCCAGGACAGACTACGAGGGACTAATGAAAAACTGTTTTTT.

The CDR3 spells CASSGGLVGFNEQFF. CDR3 nucleotide sequence: TGTGCCAGCAGCGGGGGACTAGTTGGGTTCAATGAGCAGTTCTTC. The chain employs TRBV9 and TRBJ2-1; 8 positions match TRBD2. CDR1 is SGDLS and CDR2 is YYNGEE in the germline V gene. There are 15 residues in the CDR3. The J segment lost 6 bases and the V segment lost 3 bases, leaving 8 bases of the junction unmatched.

This clone was counted a few times. V and J are TRBV27 and TRBJ1-2, with D possibly TRBD1 on 5 matching bases. Germline V gene sequence: CDR1 MNHEY, CDR2 SMNVEV (reference sequence). The germline V and J ends were trimmed by 2 bases and 3 bases, with 10 bases remaining between them. There are 14 residues in the CDR3. In DNA, the CDR3 is TGTGCCAGCAGTTTAGGAGGGGACTACTATGGCTACACCTTC. Protein product: CASSLGGDYYGYTF.

The rearrangement uses TRBV18 and TRBJ1-2; D gene unclear. The V end was cut by 2 bases, the J end by 4 bases, with 5 bases between. Germline V CDR1 and CDR2: KGHSH, LQKENI. CDR3 length: 12 amino acids. The CDR3 DNA reads as TGTGCCAGCTCACCAGAGTTCTATGGCTACACCTTC. Its protein product is CASSPEFYGYTF.

This sequence joins TRBV12-5 and TRBJ1-1; no definite D call. CDR1 and CDR2 (germline): LGHNT, FRNRAP. V dropped 0 bases and J dropped 5 bases, with 16 bases sitting between them. The CDR3 consists of 16 residues. CDR3 nucleotide sequence: TGTGCTAGTGGTTTGGTACTAACCGGTCTAGGGACTGAAGCTTTCTTT. Its protein is CASGLVLTGLGTEAFF.

The CDR3 loop is CASSPGTGFGYTF. The CDR3 nucleotides read TGTGCCAGCAGCCCGGGGACAGGGTTTGGCTACACCTTC. The V and J genes are TRBV6-5 and TRBJ1-2; 9 bases map to TRBD1. V was clipped by 6 bases and J by 7 bases; unmatched bases: 6. This CDR3 has 13 amino acids. Germline V gene data show CDR1 as MNHEY and CDR2 as SVGAGI.

This chain joins TRBV11-3 and TRBJ2-7; a possible D gene is TRBD2 (5 bases). The length of the CDR3 is 13 residues. Trimming cost V 5 bases and J 6 bases, with 14 bases left between them. The germline V gene has CDR1 SGHNT and CDR2 YENEEA. CDR3 coding DNA: TGTGCCAGCAGCCCGATGTACAGCGGCGAGCAGTACGTC. Its protein product is CASSPMYSGEQYV.

The rearrangement joins TRBV20-1 to TRBJ2-5; D is possibly TRBD2 (5 bases). V lost 4 bases, J lost 3 bases, and 6 bases lay in between. The CDR3 loop spans 11 amino acids. Looked up from germline, CDR1 is DFQATT and CDR2 is SNEGSKA (reference sequence). The CDR3 spells CSATGKETQYF. The CDR3 nucleotides are TGCAGTGCTACCGGGAAAGAGACCCAGTACTTC.